This TCR beta chain was recovered during a study of graft-versus-host responses after intestinal transplantation. In the study overall: For two to four years after anti-thymocyte globulin induction, all recipients took tacrolimus and steroids.

Germline loops: CDR1 LGHNT, CDR2 FRNRAP. This CDR3 is 13 amino acids long. J lost 4 bases, V lost 4 bases, and 1 base had no gene match. A single count supports this clone. The antigen is undetermined. This table comes from immunoSEQ multiplex PCR, and its TCRdb copy is limited to in-frame clones, with some not included. The table lists about 59,000 clones, 85% to 95% of them singletons. This sequence was found in a human donor who was the organ donor for an intestinal transplant. The input for sequencing was unstimulated CD4+ T cells sorted from spleen or lymph node cells, taken before transplant. This chain connects TRBV12-5 to TRBJ2-7; 10 positions match TRBD1. The CDR3 bases are TGTGCTAGTGGTTGGGACAGGGGTTACGAGCAGTACTTC. Encoded protein: CASGWDRGYEQYF.